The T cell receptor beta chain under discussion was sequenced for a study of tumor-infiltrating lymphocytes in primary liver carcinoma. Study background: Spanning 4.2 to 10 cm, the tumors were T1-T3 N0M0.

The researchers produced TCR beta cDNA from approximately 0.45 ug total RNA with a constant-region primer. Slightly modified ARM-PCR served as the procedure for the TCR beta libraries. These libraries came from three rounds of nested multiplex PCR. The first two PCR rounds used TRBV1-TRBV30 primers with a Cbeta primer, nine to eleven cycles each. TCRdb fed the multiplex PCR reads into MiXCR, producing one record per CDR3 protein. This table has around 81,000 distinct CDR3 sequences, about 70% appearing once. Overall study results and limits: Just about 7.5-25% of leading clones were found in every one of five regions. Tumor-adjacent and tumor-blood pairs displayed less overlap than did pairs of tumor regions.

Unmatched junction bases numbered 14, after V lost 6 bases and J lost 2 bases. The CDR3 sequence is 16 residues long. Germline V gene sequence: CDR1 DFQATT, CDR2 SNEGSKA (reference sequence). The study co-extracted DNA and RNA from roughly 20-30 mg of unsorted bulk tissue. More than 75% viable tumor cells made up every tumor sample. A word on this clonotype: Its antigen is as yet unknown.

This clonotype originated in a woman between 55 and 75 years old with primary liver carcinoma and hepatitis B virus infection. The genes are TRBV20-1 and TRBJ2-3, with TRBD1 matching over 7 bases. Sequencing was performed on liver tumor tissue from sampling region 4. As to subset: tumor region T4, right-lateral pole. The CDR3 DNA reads TGCAGTGCCCGTCCCGCCGGGACAGTTCTCACAGATACGCAGTATTTT. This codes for CSARPAGTVLTDTQYF.